The 19 T cell receptor beta chains reported below all come from one sample, sequenced in a study of T cells after yellow fever vaccination. TCRdb re-derived calls from the 5' RACE reads in MiXCR, one entry per CDR3 protein. This table holds 300,000 to 400,000 distinct CDR3 sequences, around 11% found once. The source material was CD4+ T cells sorted from PBMCs, sampled 45 days after the yellow fever booster vaccination. The receptors shown here come from a man between 18 and 29 years old who received the YFV17D yellow fever vaccine.

This chain uses TRBV9 with TRBJ1-4, with D possibly TRBD1 on 5 matching bases. This CDR3 is 14 amino acids long. Trimming cost V 2 bases and J 5 bases, with 10 bases left between them. In germline, CDR1 is SGDLS, CDR2 YYNGEE. The CDR3: CASSVGDRNEKLFF. CDR3 nucleotides: TGTGCCAGCAGCGTTGGCGACAGAAATGAAAAACTGTTTTTT.

This clonotype came up a few times. The rearrangement uses TRBV20-1 and TRBJ2-5; D may be TRBD2 (6 bases). The CDR3 consists of 15 residues. V was clipped by 1 base and J by 4 bases, with 16 bases between them. CDR1 DFQATT and CDR2 SNEGSKA come from the germline V gene (reference sequence). The CDR3 is CSARAPRGAGETQYF. Written as DNA, the CDR3 is TGCAGTGCTAGAGCTCCACGCGGGGCGGGAGAGACCCAGTACTTC.

This clonotype was seen a handful of times. V is TRBV4-2 and J is TRBJ1-2, with D maybe TRBD1 (6 bases). The CDR3 runs to 14 residues. Trimming removed 5 bases from V and 5 bases from J, with 15 bases in between. Germline CDR1 LGHNA, CDR2 YNFKEQ. CDR3 sequence (DNA): TGTGCCAGCAGCAGACGACAGGAACCTTATGGCTACACCTTC. This translates into CASSRRQEPYGYTF.

This clonotype was seen a few times. The J gene is TRBJ2-6, the V gene TRBV6-5; no clear D. The CDR3 has 15 residues. The germline gives CDR1 MNHEY, CDR2 SVGAGI. The germline V and J ends were trimmed by 2 bases and 0 bases, with 5 bases remaining between them. This chain's CDR3 is CASSYGLSGANVLTF. The CDR3 DNA reads as TGTGCCAGCAGTTACGGGCTCTCTGGGGCCAACGTCCTGACTTTC.

V gene TRBV7-2 combines with J gene TRBJ2-3; the D gene is possibly TRBD1 (8 bases). Germline CDR1 is SGHTA and CDR2 is FQGNSA. The germline V and J ends were trimmed by 5 bases and 7 bases, with 22 bases remaining between them. CDR3 size: 16 residues. Written as DNA, the CDR3 is TGTGCCAGCAGCCAGGGGGGGTCAGGGGGCGCGAATACGCAGTATTTT. Residues: CASSQGGSGGANTQYF.

This clonotype showed up many times. The chain links TRBV20-1 to TRBJ2-1; D is ambiguous. Germline lookup yields CDR1 DFQATT and CDR2 SNEGSKA (reference sequence). With 0 bases removed from V and 1 base from J, the gap between germline ends came to 10 bases. The CDR3 is made up of 15 amino acids. DNA of the CDR3: TGCAGTGCTAGAGAGGACCGGCTTTCCTACAATGAGCAGTTCTTC. Translation: CSAREDRLSYNEQFF.

This clonotype showed up many times. The chain recombines TRBV12-3 or TRBV12-4 with TRBJ2-5; 12 bases line up with TRBD1. This CDR3 comprises 18 residues. The J segment lost 4 bases and the V segment lost 5 bases, leaving 14 bases of the junction unmatched. Written as DNA, the CDR3 is TGTGCCAGCAGTGGTCCCGGGACAGGGGGCCGGGCCGTAGAGACCCAGTACTTC. Translated: CASSGPGTGGRAVETQYF.

This clonotype has more than one count but fewer than ten. The gene calls are TRBV11-2 and TRBJ2-1; a possible D gene is TRBD1 (5 bases). The CDR3 sequence is 14 residues long. V gave up 2 bases and J gave up 9 bases, with 14 bases separating them. CDR1 is SGHAT, CDR2 FQNNGV, per germline. The CDR3 protein is CASSLSRTRSEQFF. For the CDR3, the DNA is TGTGCCAGCAGCTTATCCAGGACAAGAAGTGAGCAGTTCTTC.

This clonotype has just a few counts. The chain recombines TRBV4-2 with TRBJ1-4; D ambiguous. The CDR3 consists of 14 residues. V was cut by 0 bases and J by 1 base, with 3 bases left in between. CDR1 is LGHNA, CDR2 YNFKEQ, per germline. The CDR3 is CASSQDQTNEKLFF. CDR3 nucleotides: TGTGCCAGCAGCCAAGACCAAACTAATGAAAAACTGTTTTTT.

This clonotype was seen a few times. The chain carries TRBV4-3 and TRBJ1-4, with a tentative D call TRBD1 (5 bases). The CDR3 has 18 residues. V was shortened by 0 bases and J by 2 bases, with 16 bases between the two germline ends. Germline CDR1 and CDR2: LGHNA and YSLEER. CDR3 region: CASSQDRSGLLTNEKLFF. The CDR3 DNA reads as TGCGCCAGCAGCCAAGATCGGTCAGGGTTGTTGACTAATGAAAAACTGTTTTTT.

The table lists this clonotype with a few counts. This rearrangement joins TRBV7-2 to TRBJ2-7; 7 bases are shared with TRBD1. Trimming removed 6 bases from V and 0 bases from J; junction bases left unmatched: 5. The germline V gene encodes CDR1 SGHTA and CDR2 FQGNSA. The CDR3 has 14 residues. In nucleotides, the CDR3 is TGTGCCAGCAGTCCCGGACAGGCCTCCTACGAGCAGTACGTC. It encodes CASSPGQASYEQYV.

V usage is TRBV12-3 or TRBV12-4 and J usage is TRBJ2-5, with D possibly being TRBD2 (6 bases). Trimming removed 3 bases from V and 8 bases from J, with 13 bases in between. This CDR3 is built from 13 residues. CDR3 in amino acids: CASSLEGPVTQYF. The CDR3 DNA reads TGTGCCAGCAGTTTGGAGGGCCCAGTAACCCAGTACTTC.

At least ten counts were recorded for this clonotype. The chain links TRBV18 to TRBJ2-7, with 8 bases fitting TRBD2. V trimming: 1 base; J trimming: 5 bases; junction bases outside the gene matches: 7. CDR3 length: 15 amino acids. Germline V gene sequence: CDR1 KGHSH, CDR2 LQKENI. The CDR3 reads CASSPQGLGADEQYF. The DNA of the CDR3 is TGTGCCAGCTCACCACAGGGACTAGGGGCGGACGAGCAGTACTTC.

This clonotype showed up just a few times. The rearrangement joins TRBV3-1 to TRBJ2-7; unclear D gene. The V gene lost 0 bases and the J gene lost 1 base, with 7 bases spanning the gap. This CDR3 is built from 14 residues. The germline CDR1 and CDR2 sequences are LGHDT and YNNKEL (reference sequence). Written as DNA, the CDR3 is TGTGCCAGCAGCCAAGACTGGGCTTCCTACGAGCAGTACTTC. Encoded protein: CASSQDWASYEQYF.

This chain uses TRBV20-1 with TRBJ2-5; 8 bases match TRBD2. V shed 3 bases and J 5 bases; nucleotides not matched to a gene: 2. The CDR3 extends over 12 amino acids. Germline lookup yields CDR1 DFQATT and CDR2 SNEGSKA (reference sequence). CDR3 protein: CSARSSGETQYF. The CDR3 DNA follows: TGCAGTGCTAGGTCTAGCGGGGAGACCCAGTACTTC.

This clonotype turned up a few times. The chain joins TRBV6-5 to TRBJ1-5; D remains unclear. The CDR3 totals 15 residues. The ends were cut back, 5 bases at V and 0 bases at J, with 11 bases in the middle. The germline V gene has CDR1 MNHEY and CDR2 SVGAGI. The CDR3 DNA follows: TGTGCCAGCAGTCCCGGACTGAATAGCAATCAGCCCCAGCATTTT. The encoded protein is CASSPGLNSNQPQHF.

The CDR3: CASSSRLGKGETQYF. The CDR3 DNA sequence: TGCGCCAGCAGCAGTCGACTAGGAAAAGGAGAGACCCAGTACTTC. J is TRBJ2-5 and V is TRBV4-3; a weak D match, TRBD2 (6 bases). The CDR3 extends over 15 amino acids. CDR1 is LGHNA, CDR2 YSLEER, per germline. V was clipped by 5 bases and J by 4 bases, with 17 bases between them.

The V and J genes are TRBV11-2 and TRBJ2-4; maybe TRBD2 (5 bases). The V and J ends lost 1 base and 6 bases respectively, with 13 bases between them. From germline, CDR1 is SGHAT and CDR2 FQNNGV. The CDR3 runs to 15 residues. CDR3 loop: CASSLVRVGGNIQYF. CDR3 bases: TGTGCCAGCAGCTTAGTGCGGGTAGGAGGAAACATTCAGTACTTC.

This clonotype turned up a few times. This chain links TRBV4-3 with TRBJ2-2; 7 bases agree with TRBD1. J lost 9 bases, V lost 4 bases, and 5 bases had no gene match. CDR3 size: 13 residues. CDR1 is LGHNA, CDR2 YSLEER, per germline. The CDR3 region has the DNA TGCGCCAGCAGCCGACAGGGCAACCGGGAGCTGTTTTTT. This encodes CASSRQGNRELFF.